This is a list of T cell receptor beta chains from one sample in a study of shared clonotypes between healthy human individuals. Assay used: immunoSEQ multiplex PCR; TCRdb lists only in-frame clones, some missing. The data show over 2 million clones, with about 95% seen just once and about 1.1% held by the top ten. Sequenced material: naive CD8+ T cells sorted from blood. These receptors all come from a man in his late teens or twenties in good health. Each CDR3 is given with its conserved first and last residue. D genes are given only for firm matches. Size is stated for part of the rows, as once, few or many counts, or as a class when the clone is expanded.

V	size	J	D	CDR3	DNA
TRBV30	NA	TRBJ2-1	NA	CAWSAGLDNEQFF	TGTGCCTGGAGTGCGGGTTTGGACAATGAGCAGTTCTTC
TRBV19	NA	TRBJ1-2	TRBD1	CASSIMAPGQGYGYTF	TGTGCCAGTAGTATTATGGCTCCGGGACAGGGCTATGGCTACACCTTC
TRBV4-3	NA	TRBJ2-3	NA	CASSLIGADTQYF	TGCGCCAGCAGCCTCATAGGGGCAGATACGCAGTATTTT
TRBV4-3	once	TRBJ2-1	TRBD2	CASSQEWGWTSEYNEQFF	TGCGCCAGCAGCCAAGAATGGGGGTGGACTAGCGAATACAATGAGCAGTTCTTC
TRBV30	NA	TRBJ1-4	TRBD1	CAFGQGAGEKLFF	TGTGCCTTTGGACAGGGGGCGGGTGAAAAACTGTTTTTT
TRBV19	once	TRBJ2-2	TRBD2	CASSIGLAPAGELFF	TGTGCCAGTAGCATAGGACTAGCCCCTGCCGGGGAGCTGTTTTTT
TRBV4-3	NA	TRBJ2-3	TRBD2	CASSQGSAGATDTQYF	TGCGCCAGCAGCCAAGGGAGTGCGGGAGCCACAGATACGCAGTATTTT
TRBV2	NA	TRBJ1-4	TRBD1	CAGGDRANEKLFF	TGTGCCGGGGGGGACAGGGCGAATGAAAAACTGTTTTTT
TRBV13	NA	TRBJ2-7	NA	CEWAGGYEQYF	TGTGAATGGGCTGGGGGTTACGAGCAGTACTTC
TRBV6-5	NA	TRBJ1-2	TRBD1	CASSATGETLYGYTF	TGTGCCAGCAGTGCAACAGGGGAAACACTCTATGGCTACACCTTC
TRBV4-3	NA	TRBJ2-2	TRBD2	CASSQEGSGIVTGELFF	TGCGCCAGCAGCCAAGAGGGTAGCGGGATAGTCACCGGGGAGCTGTTTTTT
TRBV4-1	NA	TRBJ1-2	NA	CASSPILPAAGYTF	TGCGCCAGCAGCCCCATACTGCCGGCGGCGGGCTACACCTTC
TRBV4-2	once	TRBJ2-3	TRBD1	CASSPDRDMGTDTQYF	TGTGCCAGCAGCCCCGACAGGGACATGGGCACAGATACGCAGTATTTT
TRBV29-1	NA	TRBJ2-1	NA	CSVVYAVLEEGNEQFF	TGCAGCGTTGTTTATGCAGTCCTTGAGGAGGGCAATGAGCAGTTCTTC
TRBV9	NA	TRBJ2-1	TRBD2	CASSGEGPYNEQFF	TGTGCCAGCAGCGGGGAGGGGCCCTACAATGAGCAGTTCTTC
TRBV12-5	NA	TRBJ2-7	NA	CASGLVLGLGAYEQYF	TGTGCTAGTGGTTTGGTACTTGGGTTAGGGGCCTACGAGCAGTACTTC
TRBV5-1	NA	TRBJ2-7	NA	CASSFLGLPTYEQYF	TGCGCCAGCAGCTTCCTAGGACTACCGACCTACGAGCAGTACTTC
TRBV18	NA	TRBJ2-7	NA	CASSSVLDTTYEQYF	TGTGCCAGCTCATCAGTCCTAGACACAACCTACGAGCAGTACTTC
TRBV29-1	NA	TRBJ2-7	NA	CSARLGGYEQYF	TGCAGCGCCCGGTTAGGGGGCTACGAGCAGTACTTC
TRBV6-5	NA	TRBJ2-1	NA	CASSYGQYNEQFF	TGTGCCAGCAGTTACGGTCAATACAATGAGCAGTTCTTC
TRBV28	NA	TRBJ1-5	NA	CASRPAGNQPQHF	TGTGCCAGCAGACCAGCGGGGAATCAGCCCCAGCATTTT
TRBV7-3	NA	TRBJ2-5	NA	CASSSGRQPETQYF	TGTGCCAGCAGCTCAGGGAGGCAACCGGAGACCCAGTACTTC
TRBV11-3	NA	TRBJ2-5	NA	CASSLRPGPGETQYF	TGTGCCAGCAGCTTGAGGCCGGGGCCAGGCGAGACCCAGTACTTC
TRBV11-2	once	TRBJ2-5	NA	CASSFSSGEKETQYF	TGTGCCAGCAGCTTTTCAAGCGGCGAGAAAGAGACCCAGTACTTC
TRBV7-3	few	TRBJ2-7	TRBD2	CASSFFSGGTYEQYF	TGTGCCAGCAGCTTCTTCAGCGGGGGGACTTACGAGCAGTACTTC
TRBV6-5	NA	TRBJ1-1	NA	CASSYGDSNTEAFF	TGTGCCAGCAGTTACGGGGATTCGAACACTGAAGCTTTCTTT
TRBV6-1	NA	TRBJ1-1	NA	CASSEPDSLNTEAFF	TGTGCCAGCAGTGAGCCGGACAGTTTGAACACTGAAGCTTTCTTT
TRBV4-1	NA	TRBJ2-2	NA	CASSGGAGTGELFF	TGCGCCAGCAGCGGCGGGGCGGGCACCGGGGAGCTGTTTTTT
TRBV2	NA	TRBJ2-7	NA	CASSVGFHEQYF	TGTGCCAGCAGTGTCGGGTTCCACGAGCAGTACTTC
TRBV5-1	NA	TRBJ2-4	TRBD1	CASSRTGSDIQYF	TGCGCCAGCAGCAGGACAGGGTCGGATATTCAGTACTTC
TRBV13	NA	TRBJ2-7	NA	CASSLGGVYEQYF	TGTGCCAGCAGCTTAGGGGGGGTCTACGAGCAGTACTTC
TRBV29-1	NA	TRBJ2-2	TRBD1	CSVEVVRDSNTGELFF	TGCAGCGTTGAAGTCGTTCGGGACAGCAACACCGGGGAGCTGTTTTTT
TRBV7-9	NA	TRBJ2-2	NA	CASSPGNGGELFF	TGTGCCAGCAGCCCAGGGAATGGCGGGGAGCTGTTTTTT
TRBV6-5	NA	TRBJ1-2	NA	CASSYAESYGYTF	TGTGCCAGCAGTTACGCGGAATCCTATGGCTACACCTTC
TRBV5-1	few	TRBJ1-2	NA	CASSLGPGLDYTF	TGCGCCAGCAGCTTGGGGCCAGGGTTGGACTACACCTTC
TRBV19	NA	TRBJ1-1	TRBD1	CASSADRGRSTEAFF	TGTGCCAGTAGCGCTGACAGGGGACGAAGCACTGAAGCTTTCTTT
TRBV6-6	NA	TRBJ1-1	NA	CASSYSFGGTEAFF	TGTGCCAGCAGTTACTCGTTTGGGGGGACTGAAGCTTTCTTT
TRBV6-6	NA	TRBJ2-1	TRBD1	CASSYPWDSTSNEQFF	TGTGCCAGCAGTTACCCTTGGGACAGTACGTCCAATGAGCAGTTCTTC
TRBV27	NA	TRBJ2-5	NA	CASSLTGTETQYF	TGTGCCAGCAGTTTGACGGGGACAGAGACCCAGTACTTC
TRBV6-1	NA	TRBJ1-2	NA	CASSDRGTNYGYTF	TGTGCCAGCAGTGACCGGGGGACTAACTATGGCTACACCTTC
TRBV2	NA	TRBJ2-5	TRBD2	CASSGGLAGAPQETQYF	TGTGCCAGCAGCGGGGGACTAGCGGGGGCCCCACAAGAGACCCAGTACTTC
TRBV19	NA	TRBJ1-2	NA	CASMSGGNGYTF	TGTGCCAGTATGAGCGGAGGGAACGGCTACACCTTC
TRBV7-9	NA	TRBJ1-4	NA	CASSSTASTNEKLFF	TGTGCCAGCAGCTCCACGGCATCAACTAATGAAAAACTGTTTTTT
TRBV9	NA	TRBJ2-1	TRBD2	CASSVAGTSDANDWQFF	TGTGCCAGCAGCGTAGCGGGGACTAGCGATGCCAATGATTGGCAGTTCTTC
TRBV7-9	NA	TRBJ2-3	TRBD2	CASSYGGGTDTQYF	TGTGCCAGCAGCTACGGGGGGGGCACAGATACGCAGTATTTT
TRBV7-9	NA	TRBJ1-3	TRBD1	CASSLTIRGQGNTIYF	TGTGCCAGCAGCTTAACAATCAGGGGGCAGGGAAACACCATATATTTT
TRBV28	NA	TRBJ1-1	NA	CASVTGNTEAFF	TGTGCCAGCGTCACCGGGAACACTGAAGCTTTCTTT
TRBV14	NA	TRBJ2-7	TRBD2	CASSQELAESYEQYF	TGTGCCAGCAGCCAAGAACTAGCGGAATCCTACGAGCAGTACTTC